These 15 T cell receptor beta chains originate from one sample sequenced in a study of siplizumab effects on memory and regulatory T cells. Produced via immunoSEQ multiplex PCR; TCRdb's table is partial and in-frame only. The repertoire holds fewer than 120,000 clones, with approximately 92% as singletons. Sequenced sample: CD4+ T cells sorted from blood. These receptors originate from a human donor in good health.

This clone appeared a few times. The chain carries TRBV12-5 and TRBJ1-1, with D hard to call. The germline V and J ends were trimmed by 5 bases and 6 bases, with 7 bases remaining between them. Germline assignment: CDR1 LGHNT and CDR2 FRNRAP. The CDR3 is 11 residues long. The CDR3 DNA is TGTGCTAGTGGTACGACACCTGAAGCTTTCTTT. It specifies CASGTTPEAFF.

This chain uses TRBV5-1 with TRBJ2-2, with 8 bases aligning to TRBD1. Per germline, CDR1 SGHRS and CDR2 YFSETQ. J lost 4 bases, V lost 3 bases, and 5 bases had no gene match. This CDR3 spans 15 amino acids. The CDR3 DNA sequence: TGCGCCAGCAGCTACGGACAGGGTAGCACCGGGGAGCTGTTTTTT. It encodes CASSYGQGSTGELFF.

This clone appeared a few times. This chain links TRBV18 with TRBJ2-5; D possibly corresponds to TRBD2 (6 bases). The V end lost 1 base, the J end lost 2 bases, and 11 bases lay between the germline ends. This CDR3 has 15 amino acids. Germline CDR1 reads KGHSH; CDR2 reads LQKENI. In nucleotides, the CDR3 is TGTGCCAGCTCACCACGAGCTAGCGAGCAAGAGACCCAGTACTTC. The encoded protein is CASSPRASEQETQYF.

This clone was observed a single time. V usage is TRBV18 and J usage is TRBJ2-3, with 10 bases matching TRBD2. Looked up from germline, CDR1 is KGHSH and CDR2 is LQKENI. The CDR3 covers 15 residues. The V gene end was trimmed by 2 bases and the J gene end by 6 bases; junction bases not matched to a gene: 5. CDR3 DNA sequence: TGTGCCAGCTCACCAAGAACTAGCGGGATCGATACGCAGTATTTT. This codes for CASSPRTSGIDTQYF. The full variable domain, in which reference TRBV18 and TRBJ2-3 provide the parts outside the CDR3, is NAGVMQNPRHLVRRRGQEARLRCSPMKGHSHVYWYRQLPEEGLKFMVYLQKENIIDESGMPKERFSAEFPKEGPSILRIQQVVRGDSAAYFCASSPRTSGIDTQYFGPGTRLTVL.

Comment on this clone: No conserved phenylalanine or tryptophan ends this CDR3, so it is likely a read error. It is unclear where the CDR3 begins or ends on the DNA, so no DNA is shown, and the CDR3 is as TCRdb lists it. V and J are TRBV29-1 and TRBJ2-7; the table's TRBD2 call for D was not verified on the DNA. The CDR3 is 9 residues long, ends included. Germline V lookup: CDR1 SQVTM, CDR2 ANQGSEA. CDR3 sequence: CSVERRRRD.

This chain uses TRBV11-3 with TRBJ2-6; D is unresolved. V was cut by 8 bases and J by 0 bases, with 11 bases left in between. This CDR3 is 15 amino acids long. Germline CDR1 SGHNT, CDR2 YENEEA. CDR3 sequence reads: CASGPGPSGANVLTF. The CDR3 nucleotides are TGTGCCAGCGGTCCCGGGCCCTCTGGGGCCAACGTCCTGACTTTC.

The DNA of the CDR3 is TGTGCCAGTAGCCACGTGGAAGGGAACACTGAAGCTTTCTTT. This translates into CASSHVEGNTEAFF. The chain employs TRBV19 and TRBJ1-1, with no clear D. Germline V CDR1 and CDR2: LNHDA, SQIVND (reference sequence). CDR3 length: 14 residues. The V gene lost 6 bases and the J gene lost 1 base, with 12 bases spanning the gap.

The gene calls are TRBV7-2 and TRBJ2-5, with 8 positions matching TRBD1. The trim removed 5 bases at V and 6 bases at J, leaving 11 bases unmatched. CDR1 and CDR2 from the germline V gene are SGHTA and FQGNSA. CDR3 size: 15 residues. The CDR3 here is CASSPPGQGRQTQYF. DNA of the CDR3: TGTGCCAGCAGCCCACCCGGACAGGGAAGACAGACCCAGTACTTC.

The V and J genes are TRBV27 and TRBJ2-7; D unclear. Germline values: CDR1 MNHEY, CDR2 SMNVEV (reference sequence). The CDR3 totals 13 residues. V was shortened by 1 base and J by 5 bases, with 9 bases between the two germline ends. The CDR3 sequence: CASSLYTLDEQYF. CDR3 coding DNA: TGTGCCAGCAGTTTATACACCCTGGACGAGCAGTACTTC.

The chain couples TRBV6-4 to TRBJ1-5; maybe TRBD1 (5 bases). The germline V gene encodes CDR1 MRHNA and CDR2 SNTAGT. The CDR3 sequence is 17 residues long. V lost 4 bases and J 2 bases, leaving 18 bases between the germline ends. The CDR3 nucleotides are TGTGCCAGCAGTGGTCCTCAATGGGAGGGGCGCAATCAGCCCCAGCATTTT. As protein: CASSGPQWEGRNQPQHF.

The V gene is TRBV5-1, the J gene TRBJ1-4; the D gene is possibly TRBD1 (6 bases). This CDR3 has 15 residues. Trimming removed 4 bases from V and 4 bases from J, with 14 bases in between. Germline V lookup: CDR1 SGHRS, CDR2 YFSETQ. The chain's CDR3 is CASSKYQGINEKLFF. In DNA, the CDR3 is TGCGCCAGCAGCAAATATCAGGGGATTAATGAAAAACTGTTTTTT.

The rearrangement uses TRBV27 and TRBJ1-1, with D unclear. V dropped 3 bases and J dropped 0 bases, with 8 bases sitting between them. The CDR3 is made up of 14 amino acids. Germline CDR1 is MNHEY and CDR2 is SMNVEV (reference sequence). CDR3 sequence (DNA): TGTGCCAGCAGTTTCTCGGTAGTGAACACTGAAGCTTTCTTT. It codes for CASSFSVVNTEAFF.

V and J are TRBV10-3 and TRBJ2-1; D uncertain. The CDR3 totals 12 residues. Germline CDR1 is ENHRY and CDR2 is SYGVKD. V dropped 4 bases and J dropped 7 bases, with 8 bases sitting between them. Here the CDR3 reads CAISVGVNEQFF. The CDR3 DNA reads TGTGCCATCAGTGTCGGAGTGAATGAGCAGTTCTTC.

In its sample, this clone was seen once. The chain has TRBV5-6 and TRBJ1-1; possible D gene TRBD1, 6 bases. There are 14 residues in the CDR3. The germline CDR1 and CDR2 sequences are SGHDT and YYEEEE. V was trimmed by 7 bases and J by 1 base, leaving 14 bases between them. The CDR3, as DNA: TGTGCCAGCTCGAGGGGACATGGGAACACTGAAGCTTTCTTT. Protein sequence: CASSRGHGNTEAFF.

V usage is TRBV5-5 and J usage is TRBJ1-3; D call uncertain. Trimming cost V 2 bases and J 3 bases, with 12 bases left between them. Germline CDR1 SGHKS, CDR2 YYEKEE (reference sequence). The CDR3 is 15 residues long. Here the CDR3 DNA reads TGTGCCAGCAGCTTTGGCGTGGCAGGTGGAAACACCATATATTTT. Its protein product is CASSFGVAGGNTIYF.